In its sample, the clone carrying this T cell receptor beta chain was seen a few times. Its antigen is still unknown. Being one base from a much bigger clone, this may be a read error. The data belong to a study of blood T cells in healthy people across ages. Each sample had at least 7 million PBMCs isolated. General study findings and limits: A greater number of naive CD4+ cells and higher diversity distinguished long-lived donors from aged donors. It was not known whether donors were CMV positive (a possible confounder of expanded clonotype changes).

Germline V gives CDR1 SGHRS, CDR2 YFSETQ. This CDR3 has 13 residues. Primers used in a second PCR of roughly 7 to 12 cycles were a sample-barcoded 5' primer and a J-beta primer mix. The template-switch adaptor, which had 12 random nucleotides, put a tag on each cDNA molecule. MiXCR, applied by TCRdb to the 5' RACE reads, yields one record per CDR3 protein. The table lists 1.5 million to 2 million distinct CDR3 sequences, roughly 43% of them singletons. The material sequenced was blood. The TCR sequence derives from a human donor in good health. The V call is TRBV5-1, the J call TRBJ2-4; D might be TRBD1 or TRBD2, each matching 5 bases. CDR3 in amino acids: CASGLGLEGEQYF. The CDR3 DNA reads as TGCGCCAGCGGCTTGGGATTGGAAGGGGAGCAGTACTTC.